This TCR beta chain was captured by sequencing in a study of T cell responses to AZD1222 COVID-19 vaccine. Study-level information: Second doses were pooled across both intervals (about 4 or about 12 weeks). Points from the study as a whole: Spike-specific TCR breadth and depth rose after two AZD1222 doses. It was only after the peak T cell response that any repertoires were sampled. Clonal diversity may have been underestimated in mostly white British donors.

Looked up from germline, CDR1 is SQVTM and CDR2 is ANQGSEA. The CDR3 is 12 amino acids. Trimming took 4 bases from V and 3 from J, leaving 10 bases between them. Points on this clone: Its antigen is unknown.

TCRdb keeps only in-frame clones here, not all; method: immunoSEQ multiplex PCR. The sample yields roughly 120,000 clones, about 90% seen once. This receptor was obtained from an adult in good health. The sequencing here drew on peripheral blood, taken on day 0 of AZD1222 vaccination. The rearrangement joins TRBV29-1 to TRBJ2-7; no clear D. The CDR3 spells CSVVVVGYEQYF. CDR3 DNA sequence: TGCAGCGTTGTCGTGGTGGGCTACGAGCAGTACTTC.